These T cell receptor beta chains were read from a single sample in a study of T cells in localized non-small cell lung cancer. Sequenced by immunoSEQ multiplex PCR; TCRdb stores in-frame clones only, minus some. The repertoire holds around 2,500 clones, with 30% to 40% as singletons. This specimen consisted of lung tumor tissue, obtained before any cancer treatment. Receptor source: a female donor older than 55 with stage II lung adenocarcinoma. Both conserved end residues are part of each CDR3. The order of the fields is V gene, clone size, J gene, D gene, CDR3 protein, CDR3 DNA. The D gene is left open where the match is weak. Part of the rows lack a size; the others show once, few, many or a class for expanded clones.

v_gene: TRBV30
abundance: NA
j_gene: TRBJ2-1
d_gene: NA
CDR3aa: CAWIVAEINEQFF
CDR3nt: TGTGCCTGGATAGTAGCGGAAATCAATGAGCAGTTCTTC

v_gene: TRBV18
abundance: NA
j_gene: TRBJ1-6
d_gene: NA
CDR3aa: CASSPTGRDSPLHF
CDR3nt: TGTGCCAGCTCACCAACAGGGAGGGATTCACCCCTCCACTTT

v_gene: TRBV18
abundance: NA
j_gene: TRBJ2-2
d_gene: TRBD1
CDR3aa: CASHTRSTGDTGELFF
CDR3nt: TGTGCCAGTCACACCAGAAGTACAGGGGACACCGGGGAGCTGTTTTTT

v_gene: TRBV4-1
abundance: medium-sized
j_gene: TRBJ2-7
d_gene: TRBD2
CDR3aa: CASSREPGLAAYEQYF
CDR3nt: TGCGCCAGCAGCCGCGAACCGGGACTAGCGGCCTACGAGCAGTACTTC

v_gene: TRBV11-3
abundance: NA
j_gene: TRBJ1-6
d_gene: NA
CDR3aa: CASSETGALWSPLHF
CDR3nt: TGTGCCAGCAGCGAAACGGGGGCTCTTTGGTCACCCCTCCACTTT

v_gene: TRBV11-3
abundance: few
j_gene: TRBJ1-5
d_gene: TRBD1
CDR3aa: CASSSQGAAGNQPQHF
CDR3nt: TGTGCCAGCAGCTCGCAGGGGGCCGCGGGCAATCAGCCCCAGCATTTT

v_gene: TRBV1
abundance: NA
j_gene: TRBJ1-2
d_gene: NA
CDR3aa: CASSQDPDRGLGYTF
CDR3nt: TGCGCCAGCAGCCAAGATCCGGACAGGGGCCTGGGCTACACCTTC

v_gene: TRBV6-8
abundance: few
j_gene: TRBJ2-1
d_gene: NA
CDR3aa: CASSGWTSDEQFF
CDR3nt: TGTGCCAGCAGTGGATGGACTTCGGATGAGCAGTTCTTC

v_gene: TRBV5-1
abundance: few
j_gene: TRBJ2-1
d_gene: NA
CDR3aa: CASSLGGSTYNEQFF
CDR3nt: TGCGCCAGCAGCTTGGGCGGGTCCACCTACAATGAGCAGTTCTTC

v_gene: TRBV11-3
abundance: few
j_gene: TRBJ2-3
d_gene: NA
CDR3aa: CASSPPRSTDTQYF
CDR3nt: TGTGCCAGCAGCCCCCCTCGGAGCACAGATACGCAGTATTTT

v_gene: TRBV6-8
abundance: medium-sized
j_gene: TRBJ2-4
d_gene: NA
CDR3aa: CASRLLAKNIQYF
CDR3nt: TGTGCCAGCAGGCTGTTAGCCAAAAACATTCAGTACTTC

v_gene: TRBV5-1
abundance: NA
j_gene: TRBJ2-1
d_gene: NA
CDR3aa: CASSLVLAPRDNEQFF
CDR3nt: TGCGCCAGCAGCTTGGTACTAGCTCCAAGGGATAATGAGCAGTTCTTC

v_gene: TRBV1
abundance: few
j_gene: TRBJ1-5
d_gene: NA
CDR3aa: CASSLHPGNQPQHF
CDR3nt: TGCGCCAGCAGCCTCCATCCGGGGAATCAGCCCCAGCATTTT

v_gene: TRBV11-3
abundance: large
j_gene: TRBJ2-1
d_gene: TRBD2
CDR3aa: CASSSGGVGLRNEQFF
CDR3nt: TGTGCCAGCAGCTCGGGGGGTGTGGGACTACGAAATGAGCAGTTCTTC

v_gene: TRBV5-1
abundance: NA
j_gene: TRBJ2-1
d_gene: TRBD2
CDR3aa: CASSTRAGPGGEQFF
CDR3nt: TGCGCCAGCAGCACGCGAGCGGGGCCTGGGGGTGAGCAGTTCTTC

v_gene: TRBV10-2
abundance: NA
j_gene: TRBJ2-5
d_gene: TRBD2
CDR3aa: CASASGGSGETQYF
CDR3nt: TGCGCCAGCGCGAGCGGGGGATCGGGCGAGACCCAGTACTTC

v_gene: TRBV5-1
abundance: NA
j_gene: TRBJ2-1
d_gene: TRBD1
CDR3aa: CASSLATGGSYNEQFF
CDR3nt: TGCGCCAGCAGCTTGGCAACAGGGGGTTCCTACAATGAGCAGTTCTTC

v_gene: TRBV7-4
abundance: few
j_gene: TRBJ2-2
d_gene: NA
CDR3aa: CASSLYSGQTGELFF
CDR3nt: TGTGCCAGCAGCTTATATTCGGGGCAGACCGGGGAGCTGTTTTTT

v_gene: TRBV19
abundance: NA
j_gene: TRBJ2-5
d_gene: NA
CDR3aa: CASSGGAGRETQYF
CDR3nt: TGTGCCAGTTCCGGGGGTGCGGGGCGGGAGACCCAGTACTTC

v_gene: TRBV6-4
abundance: few
j_gene: TRBJ2-1
d_gene: TRBD1
CDR3aa: CASSPGQDSHEQFF
CDR3nt: TGTGCCAGCAGTCCCGGACAGGATAGCCATGAGCAGTTCTTC

v_gene: TRBV30
abundance: few
j_gene: TRBJ1-5
d_gene: TRBD1
CDR3aa: CAWMPPPGTGEELGNQPQHF
CDR3nt: TGTGCCTGGATGCCCCCACCCGGGACAGGGGAAGAATTAGGCAATCAGCCCCAGCATTTT

v_gene: TRBV28
abundance: NA
j_gene: TRBJ1-1
d_gene: NA
CDR3aa: CASSLRGTEAFF
CDR3nt: TGTGCCAGCAGTTTACGGGGCACTGAAGCTTTCTTT

v_gene: TRBV18
abundance: NA
j_gene: TRBJ2-3
d_gene: NA
CDR3aa: CASSPGRGTDTQYF
CDR3nt: TGTGCCAGCTCACCAGGACGAGGGACAGATACGCAGTATTTT

v_gene: TRBV10-2
abundance: NA
j_gene: TRBJ2-5
d_gene: TRBD2
CDR3aa: CASSEVGTTQYF
CDR3nt: TGCGCCAGCAGTGAGGTTGGGACTACACAGTACTTC

v_gene: TRBV28
abundance: NA
j_gene: TRBJ1-3
d_gene: NA
CDR3aa: CASSLLIGSGNTIYF
CDR3nt: TGTGCCAGCAGTTTACTTATAGGGTCTGGAAACACCATATATTTT

v_gene: TRBV28
abundance: large
j_gene: TRBJ2-6
d_gene: NA
CDR3aa: CASSKGVDGANVLTF
CDR3nt: TGTGCCAGCAGCAAAGGGGTTGATGGGGCCAACGTCCTGACTTTC

v_gene: TRBV28
abundance: NA
j_gene: TRBJ1-5
d_gene: NA
CDR3aa: CASSRNEGNQPQHF
CDR3nt: TGTGCCAGCAGCCGGAATGAGGGGAATCAGCCCCAGCATTTT

v_gene: TRBV6-8
abundance: NA
j_gene: TRBJ1-4
d_gene: NA
CDR3aa: CASSYSGVGRWEKLFF
CDR3nt: TGTGCCAGCAGTTACTCAGGAGTGGGTCGGTGGGAAAAACTGTTTTTT

v_gene: TRBV18
abundance: NA
j_gene: TRBJ2-2
d_gene: NA
CDR3aa: CASSPPNSFDTGELFF
CDR3nt: TGTGCCAGCTCACCACCGAACAGTTTTGACACCGGGGAGCTGTTTTTT

v_gene: TRBV11-3
abundance: NA
j_gene: TRBJ2-6
d_gene: NA
CDR3aa: CASSLLAVSGANVLTF
CDR3nt: TGTGCCAGCAGCTTGTTGGCCGTCTCTGGGGCCAACGTCCTGACTTTC

v_gene: TRBV6-8
abundance: NA
j_gene: TRBJ1-2
d_gene: NA
CDR3aa: CASRPRAADYYGYTF
CDR3nt: TGTGCCAGCAGACCTCGAGCCGCAGACTACTATGGCTACACCTTC

v_gene: TRBV23-1
abundance: few
j_gene: TRBJ1-1
d_gene: NA
CDR3aa: CASSLDPGNRAFF
CDR3nt: TGCGCCAGCAGCTTGGATCCAGGCAATAGGGCTTTCTTT

v_gene: TRBV18
abundance: NA
j_gene: TRBJ2-3
d_gene: TRBD1
CDR3aa: CASSGTESSTDTQYF
CDR3nt: TGTGCCAGCTCAGGGACAGAATCTAGCACAGATACGCAGTATTTT

v_gene: TRBV19
abundance: large
j_gene: TRBJ1-6
d_gene: NA
CDR3aa: CASGSYNSPLHF
CDR3nt: TGTGCCAGTGGGTCCTATAATTCACCCCTCCACTTT

v_gene: TRBV28
abundance: few
j_gene: TRBJ1-2
d_gene: TRBD1
CDR3aa: CASSPAEGTGGTGYTF
CDR3nt: TGTGCCAGCAGTCCAGCAGAGGGGACAGGGGGGACTGGCTACACCTTC

v_gene: TRBV6-8
abundance: NA
j_gene: TRBJ1-5
d_gene: TRBD1
CDR3aa: CASRGQENQPQHF
CDR3nt: TGTGCCAGCAGGGGACAGGAAAATCAGCCCCAGCATTTT

v_gene: TRBV6-8
abundance: few
j_gene: TRBJ1-1
d_gene: NA
CDR3aa: CASSLTWTDEAFF
CDR3nt: TGTGCCAGCAGTTTAACGTGGACAGACGAAGCTTTCTTT

v_gene: TRBV2
abundance: NA
j_gene: TRBJ1-4
d_gene: TRBD1
CDR3aa: CASSERPGQGPEKLFF
CDR3nt: TGTGCCAGCAGTGAACGACCGGGACAGGGCCCTGAAAAACTGTTTTTT

v_gene: TRBV11-3
abundance: NA
j_gene: TRBJ1-1
d_gene: NA
CDR3aa: CASSLVPRNTEAFF
CDR3nt: TGTGCCAGCAGCTTAGTTCCCAGGAACACTGAAGCTTTCTTT

v_gene: TRBV28
abundance: NA
j_gene: TRBJ1-1
d_gene: NA
CDR3aa: CASRLDRTTEAFF
CDR3nt: TGTGCCAGCAGGCTAGACCGGACCACTGAAGCTTTCTTT

v_gene: TRBV7-4
abundance: NA
j_gene: TRBJ2-3
d_gene: NA
CDR3aa: CASSLKEGDTQYF
CDR3nt: TGTGCCAGCAGCTTAAAAGAAGGGGATACGCAGTATTTT

v_gene: TRBV9
abundance: few
j_gene: TRBJ2-1
d_gene: TRBD2
CDR3aa: CASSVEGGRLGYNEQFF
CDR3nt: TGTGCCAGCAGCGTAGAAGGCGGGAGGCTTGGATACAATGAGCAGTTCTTC

v_gene: TRBV5-1
abundance: few
j_gene: TRBJ2-1
d_gene: NA
CDR3aa: CASSQDAASNEQFF
CDR3nt: TGCGCCAGCAGCCAAGATGCAGCGAGCAATGAGCAGTTCTTC

v_gene: TRBV9
abundance: NA
j_gene: TRBJ2-1
d_gene: NA
CDR3aa: CASSVDPRGWNEQFF
CDR3nt: TGTGCCAGCAGCGTAGACCCCCGAGGGTGGAATGAGCAGTTCTTC

v_gene: TRBV15
abundance: NA
j_gene: TRBJ2-1
d_gene: NA
CDR3aa: CATSGRRGSAEQFF
CDR3nt: TGTGCCACCAGCGGCCGACGGGGTTCGGCTGAGCAGTTCTTC

v_gene: TRBV6-8
abundance: NA
j_gene: TRBJ1-1
d_gene: NA
CDR3aa: CASSYGDTEAFF
CDR3nt: TGTGCCAGCAGTTACGGGGACACTGAAGCTTTCTTT

v_gene: TRBV30
abundance: NA
j_gene: TRBJ1-2
d_gene: TRBD1
CDR3aa: CAWSLLGGASGYTF
CDR3nt: TGTGCCTGGAGTTTATTAGGGGGCGCGAGTGGCTACACCTTC

v_gene: TRBV6-8
abundance: NA
j_gene: TRBJ1-1
d_gene: NA
CDR3aa: CASSYTGHEAFF
CDR3nt: TGTGCCAGCAGTTACACCGGTCATGAAGCTTTCTTT

v_gene: TRBV19
abundance: NA
j_gene: TRBJ2-2
d_gene: TRBD1
CDR3aa: CASSLTGQTGELFF
CDR3nt: TGTGCCAGTAGCCTGACAGGGCAAACCGGGGAGCTGTTTTTT

v_gene: TRBV11-3
abundance: NA
j_gene: TRBJ2-3
d_gene: TRBD2
CDR3aa: CASSWGLAGTDTQYF
CDR3nt: TGTGCCAGCAGCTGGGGACTAGCGGGGACAGATACGCAGTATTTT

v_gene: TRBV19
abundance: NA
j_gene: TRBJ1-1
d_gene: NA
CDR3aa: CASSIVNRLNTEAFF
CDR3nt: TGTGCCAGTAGTATAGTAAACAGGTTAAACACTGAAGCTTTCTTT

v_gene: TRBV19
abundance: NA
j_gene: TRBJ1-2
d_gene: NA
CDR3aa: CASSLSQGNYGYTF
CDR3nt: TGTGCCAGTAGCCTAAGCCAGGGGAACTATGGCTACACCTTC

v_gene: TRBV19
abundance: NA
j_gene: TRBJ1-1
d_gene: TRBD1
CDR3aa: CASSRGQGVSEAFF
CDR3nt: TGTGCCAGTAGTAGAGGACAGGGGGTATCTGAAGCTTTCTTT

v_gene: TRBV19
abundance: once
j_gene: TRBJ2-2
d_gene: NA
CDR3aa: CASNGGLNTGELFF
CDR3nt: TGTGCCAGTAATGGGGGCCTGAACACCGGGGAGCTGTTTTTT

v_gene: TRBV18
abundance: few
j_gene: TRBJ2-7
d_gene: NA
CDR3aa: CASSPTRDEQYF
CDR3nt: TGTGCCAGCTCACCCACGAGGGACGAGCAGTACTTC

v_gene: TRBV18
abundance: NA
j_gene: TRBJ1-2
d_gene: TRBD1
CDR3aa: CASSPTGRDGGYTF
CDR3nt: TGTGCCAGCTCACCGACAGGGAGGGACGGCGGCTACACCTTC

v_gene: TRBV30
abundance: NA
j_gene: TRBJ1-3
d_gene: NA
CDR3aa: CAWRGLAGPGNTIYF
CDR3nt: TGTGCCTGGAGAGGGTTAGCGGGGCCTGGAAACACCATATATTTT

v_gene: TRBV6-8
abundance: NA
j_gene: TRBJ1-5
d_gene: NA
CDR3aa: CASSYGVGYSNQPQHF
CDR3nt: TGTGCCAGCAGTTACGGGGTGGGATATAGCAATCAGCCCCAGCATTTT

v_gene: TRBV23-1
abundance: NA
j_gene: TRBJ1-5
d_gene: TRBD1
CDR3aa: CASSQSNRGPNQPQHF
CDR3nt: TGCGCCAGCAGTCAATCGAACAGGGGGCCCAATCAGCCCCAGCATTTT

v_gene: TRBV28
abundance: NA
j_gene: TRBJ1-4
d_gene: NA
CDR3aa: CASSLFLGVQSDEKLFF
CDR3nt: TGTGCCAGCAGTTTATTTTTGGGAGTACAGTCGGATGAAAAACTGTTTTTT